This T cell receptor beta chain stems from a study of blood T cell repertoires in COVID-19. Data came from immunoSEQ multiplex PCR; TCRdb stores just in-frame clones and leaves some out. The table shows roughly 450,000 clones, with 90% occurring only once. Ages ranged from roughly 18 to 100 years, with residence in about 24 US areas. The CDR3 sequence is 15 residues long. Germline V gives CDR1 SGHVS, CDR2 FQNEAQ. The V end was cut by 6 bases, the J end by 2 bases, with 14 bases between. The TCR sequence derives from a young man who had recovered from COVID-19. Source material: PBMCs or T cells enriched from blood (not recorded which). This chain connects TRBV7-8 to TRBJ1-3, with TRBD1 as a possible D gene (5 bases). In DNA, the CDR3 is TGTGCCAGCAGGCCAGGGCCAGGGACTGGAAACACCATATATTTT. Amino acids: CASRPGPGTGNTIYF.